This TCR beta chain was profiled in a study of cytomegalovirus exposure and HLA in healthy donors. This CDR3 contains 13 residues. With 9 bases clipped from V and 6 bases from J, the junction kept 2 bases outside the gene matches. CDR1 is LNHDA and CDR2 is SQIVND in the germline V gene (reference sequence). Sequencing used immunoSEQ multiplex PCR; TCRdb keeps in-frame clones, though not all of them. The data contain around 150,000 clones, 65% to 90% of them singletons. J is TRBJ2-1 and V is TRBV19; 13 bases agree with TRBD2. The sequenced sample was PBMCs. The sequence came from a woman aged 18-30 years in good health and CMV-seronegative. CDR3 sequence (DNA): TGTGCCAGCGGGACTAGCGGGACCAATGAGCAGTTCTTC. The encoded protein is CASGTSGTNEQFF. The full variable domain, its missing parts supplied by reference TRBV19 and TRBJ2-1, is DGGITQSPKYLFRKEGQNVTLSCEQNLNHDAMYWYRQDPGQGLRLIYYSQIVNDFQKGDIAEGYSVSREKKESFPLTVTSAQKNPTAFYLCASGTSGTNEQFFGPGTRLTVL.